A selection of T cell receptor beta chains follows, all from one sample in a study of a mutant IDH1 vaccine in newly diagnosed glioma. Sequencing used immunoSEQ multiplex PCR; TCRdb keeps in-frame clones, though not all of them. The sample records tens of thousands of clones, about four fifths being singletons. For these TCRs, the target antigens are not known. Here the sequenced sample was PBMCs, taken from a glioma patient whose treatment included an IDH1 peptide vaccine. The receptors come from a middle-aged man with glioma. Each CDR3 is given without its conserved first and last residue. Fields, in order: V gene, J gene, CDR3 protein.

>TRBV19|TRBJ2-7
ASSVRGVYEQY
>TRBV7-9|TRBJ2-7
ASSYGQVGSGTTYEQY
>TRBV6-6|TRBJ1-5
ASSLGGGQPQH
>TRBV4-3|TRBJ1-4
ASSQARLLLNEKLF
>TRBV7-2|TRBJ2-2
ASGNRGRPGTGELF
>TRBV5-6|TRBJ1-5
ASSYDRGRGDQPQH
>TRBV7-8|TRBJ2-7
ASSLGWTISDEQY
>TRBV6-5|TRBJ2-2
ASSYYASGELF
>TRBV11-2|TRBJ2-1
ASSSYSGVSYNEQF
>TRBV29-1|TRBJ2-1
SVETDSYNEQF
>TRBV18|TRBJ2-7
ASSRSIRGILYEQY
>TRBV2|TRBJ1-5
ASREQGALSNQPQH
>TRBV19|TRBJ2-1
ASSWGGYNEQF
>TRBV7-9|TRBJ2-1
ASIDATGKEQF
>TRBV10-2|TRBJ2-3
ASSESAGVADTQY
>TRBV4-2|TRBJ2-7
ASSQEQGGEQY
>TRBV7-2|TRBJ1-2
ASSLPRGRIHGYT